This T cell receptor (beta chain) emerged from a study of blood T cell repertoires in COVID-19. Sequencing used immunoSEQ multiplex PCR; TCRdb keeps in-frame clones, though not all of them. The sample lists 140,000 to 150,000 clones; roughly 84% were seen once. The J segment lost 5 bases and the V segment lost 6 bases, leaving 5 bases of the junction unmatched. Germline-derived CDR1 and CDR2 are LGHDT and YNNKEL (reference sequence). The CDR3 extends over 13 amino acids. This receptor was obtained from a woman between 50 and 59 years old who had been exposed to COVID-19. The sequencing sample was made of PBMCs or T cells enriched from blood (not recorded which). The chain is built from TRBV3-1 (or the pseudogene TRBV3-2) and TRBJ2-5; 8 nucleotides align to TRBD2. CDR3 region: CASRAGAVETQYF. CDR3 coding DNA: TGTGCCAGCAGAGCGGGGGCGGTGGAGACCCAGTACTTC.